This TCR beta chain is from a study of blood T cell repertoires in COVID-19. The wider study: Acute and convalescent COVID-19 specimens originated in the United States, Italy and Spain. T cells, B-cell-depleted T cells, or PBMCs provided the cDNA or gDNA that served as material.

Here immunoSEQ multiplex PCR was the method, and the copy in TCRdb shows in-frame clones only, minus some. The sample lists 200,000 or so clones, 65% to 90% occurring once. The CDR3 contains 15 residues. V was pared by 5 bases and J by 6 bases, with 8 bases of the junction left unmatched. The germline V gene encodes CDR1 MNHEY and CDR2 SVGEGT. The sequence was obtained from a man at least 80 years old with acute or convalescent COVID-19. The sequencing sample was made of peripheral blood. This sequence joins TRBV6-2 or TRBV6-3 and TRBJ1-5; 9 bases map to TRBD1. CDR3 loop: CASSLTGGASQPQHF. CDR3 in DNA: TGTGCCAGCAGTCTTACAGGGGGCGCGAGTCAGCCCCAGCATTTT.